Shown below are 13 T cell receptor beta chains from a single sample sequenced in a study of blood T cell repertoires in COVID-19 (dated by TCRdb to 2018 to 2021). Library method: the immunoSEQ multiplex PCR assay. Drawn from immuneACCESS, this table holds only the in-frame rearrangements with V and J called that TCRdb kept. Clones are partly lost; checked studies trace under half to an unresolved V gene and leave the rest unexplained. For this sample the table gives over 110,000 clones, of which 84% were detected only once. About 4% of the sample goes to the ten largest clones. Material for sequencing was PBMCs or T cells enriched from blood (not recorded which). The source is a man in his fifties in a cohort exposed to, infected with or recovered from COVID-19 (not recorded which).

This clone appeared a single time. The chain is built from TRBV25-1 and TRBJ2-5; D is perhaps TRBD2 (7 bases). The CDR3 covers 15 residues. V was trimmed by 5 bases and J by 5 bases, leaving 18 bases between them. Germline loops: CDR1 MGHDK, CDR2 SYGVNS. This chain's CDR3 is CASSRGGGARETQYF. The CDR3 DNA reads as TGTGCCAGCAGTAGAGGGGGGGGCGCGAGGGAGACCCAGTACTTC. Complete variable domain (other parts from reference TRBV25-1 and TRBJ2-5): EADIYQTPRYLVIGTGKKITLECSQTMGHDKMYWYQQDPGMELHLIHYSYGVNSTEKGDLSSESTVSRIRTEHFPLTLESARPSHTSQYLCASSRGGGARETQYFGPGTRLLVL.

The chain employs TRBV18 and TRBJ2-7, with 9 nucleotides matching TRBD2. The trim removed 4 bases at V and 2 bases at J, leaving 3 bases unmatched. The germline V gene encodes CDR1 KGHSH and CDR2 LQKENI. CDR3 size: 14 residues. In DNA, the CDR3 is TGTGCCAGCTCACGCCTAGCGGGGACCTACGAGCAGTACTTC. Translating it yields CASSRLAGTYEQYF.

V and J are TRBV7-9 and TRBJ2-4, with no clear D. Germline CDR1 is SEHNR and CDR2 is FQNEAQ (reference sequence). This CDR3 comprises 14 residues. Trimming shortened V by 3 bases and J by 6 bases, and 12 bases separated the two germline ends. CDR3 in amino acids: CASSFGLDTNIQYF. The CDR3 bases are TGTGCCAGCAGCTTTGGGCTTGACACAAACATTCAGTACTTC.

The chain employs TRBV5-1 and TRBJ1-1; D is possibly TRBD1 (6 bases). The CDR3 is made up of 15 amino acids. Per the germline V gene, CDR1 is SGHRS and CDR2 is YFSETQ. With 0 bases removed from V and 4 bases from J, the gap between germline ends came to 13 bases. CDR3 sequence reads: CASSLVEQGSTEAFF. Written as DNA, the CDR3 is TGCGCCAGCAGCTTGGTGGAGCAGGGGAGCACTGAAGCTTTCTTT. The full variable domain, its missing parts supplied by reference TRBV5-1 and TRBJ1-1, is KAGVTQTPRYLIKTRGQQVTLSCSPISGHRSVSWYQQTPGQGLQFLFEYFSETQRNKGNFPGRFSGRQFSNSRSEMNVSTLELGDSALYLCASSLVEQGSTEAFFGQGTRLTVV.

CDR3 coding DNA: TGTGCCAGCAGTCAGGACCCCGGAGGTGGCTACACCTTC. Its translation is CASSQDPGGGYTF. The chain joins TRBV7-2 to TRBJ1-2; no firm D call. Germline-derived CDR1 and CDR2 are SGHTA and FQGNSA. V was trimmed by 6 bases and J by 7 bases, leaving 15 bases between them. The CDR3 extends over 13 amino acids. Combining the CDR3 with reference TRBV7-2 and TRBJ1-2 gives the whole variable domain GAGVSQSPSNKVTEKGKDVELRCDPISGHTALYWYRQSLGQGLEFLIYFQGNSAPDKSGLPSDRFSAERTGGSVSTLTIQRTQQEDSAVYLCASSQDPGGGYTFGSGTRLTVV.

V is TRBV28 and J is TRBJ2-7; D is possibly TRBD2 (7 bases). Germline V CDR1 and CDR2: MDHEN, SYDVKM. Trimming removed 5 bases from V and 2 bases from J, with 16 bases in between. CDR3 size: 15 residues. The CDR3 DNA is TGTGCCAGCAGTCAAGGGGGGGGGAGCACCTACGAGCAGTACTTC. This translates into CASSQGGGSTYEQYF.

This chain connects TRBV21-1 to TRBJ2-7; the table assigns TRBD2, which was not confirmed against the DNA. TRBV21-1 is a pseudogene segment. CDR3 length equals 15 residues. The CDR3 DNA reads as TGTGCCAGCAGCAAAAAGTCAAGAGGATACGTAGAGCAGTACTTC. This encodes CASSKKSRGYVEQYF.

The chain is built from TRBV15 and TRBJ2-5; 9 bases fit TRBD1. Germline trimming cut 3 bases from V and 2 bases from J; bases unmatched to any gene: 7. In germline, CDR1 is LNHNV, CDR2 YYDKDF (reference sequence). The CDR3 is 16 amino acids. CDR3 in DNA: TGTGCCACCAGCAGGGGTGTGGGGACAGGGCAAGAGACCCAGTACTTC. Translated, it gives CATSRGVGTGQETQYF.

The gene calls are TRBV24-1 and TRBJ2-7; 10 bases align to TRBD1. CDR1 KGHDR and CDR2 SFDVKD come from the germline V gene. This CDR3 is built from 14 residues. The V segment lost 5 bases and the J segment 4 bases; nucleotides outside the gene matches: 4. CDR3 sequence reads: CATSGTGGIYEQYF. The CDR3 DNA reads TGTGCCACCAGTGGGACAGGGGGGATATACGAGCAGTACTTC.

The table lists this clone with a count of one. The rearrangement links TRBV6-5 to TRBJ1-4; no clear D gene. With 2 bases removed from V and 14 bases from J, the gap between germline ends came to 9 bases. CDR1 and CDR2 from the germline V gene are MNHEY and SVGAGI. CDR3 length equals 11 residues. The CDR3 DNA follows: TGTGCCAGCAGTTACGGGAGAATGCTGTTTTTT. It encodes CASSYGRMLFF.

This clone was counted a single time. The chain employs TRBV10-3 and TRBJ2-5, with D unresolved. V was cut by 1 base and J by 2 bases, with 5 bases left in between. Germline values: CDR1 ENHRY, CDR2 SYGVKD. CDR3 length: 13 amino acids. The CDR3 DNA is TGTGCCATCAGTGAGTACGGTCAAGAGACCCAGTACTTC. Translated: CAISEYGQETQYF.

V is TRBV6-5 and J is TRBJ2-5, with D tentatively TRBD1 (5 bases). The CDR3 contains 13 residues. CDR1 and CDR2 from the germline V gene are MNHEY and SVGAGI. V was shortened by 10 bases and J by 5 bases, with 17 bases between the two germline ends. CDR3 in amino acids: CATRLGALETQYF. The CDR3 DNA is TGTGCCACCCGCCTAGGGGCTCTGGAGACCCAGTACTTC.

The J gene is TRBJ2-7, the V gene TRBV19, with 8 bases fitting TRBD1. The CDR3 spans 15 residues. J was trimmed by 2 bases and V by 4 bases; bases with no gene match: 7. In germline, CDR1 is LNHDA, CDR2 SQIVND (reference sequence). CDR3 nucleotides: TGTGCCAGTAGTACAGGGACAGGTTCCCCCTACGAGCAGTACTTC. Translation: CASSTGTGSPYEQYF. Based on the CDR3 plus reference TRBV19 and TRBJ2-7, the full variable domain is DGGITQSPKYLFRKEGQNVTLSCEQNLNHDAMYWYRQDPGQGLRLIYYSQIVNDFQKGDIAEGYSVSREKKESFPLTVTSAQKNPTAFYLCASSTGTGSPYEQYFGPGTRLTVT.